This T cell receptor beta chain stems from a study of blood T cell repertoires in COVID-19. The protocol was immunoSEQ multiplex PCR, while the TCRdb copy is restricted to in-frame clones and leaves out a portion. The sample yields roughly 80,000 clones, 70% to 90% seen once. The CDR3 loop spans 17 amino acids. CDR1 SGHNT and CDR2 YENEEA come from the germline V gene. Unmatched junction bases numbered 8, after V lost 4 bases and J lost 0 bases. The specimen sequenced was peripheral blood. The chain links TRBV11-3 to TRBJ1-4, with TRBD1 identical over 7 bases. The TCR sequence derives from a woman aged 80 or over with acute or convalescent COVID-19. CDR3 loop: CASSSRGRWATNEKLFF. CDR3 DNA: TGTGCCAGCAGCTCCAGGGGGAGATGGGCAACTAATGAAAAACTGTTTTTT.